This passage covers 19 T cell receptor beta chains from one sample sequenced in a study of T cells in women clearing cervical HPV infection. Sequencing used immunoSEQ multiplex PCR; TCRdb keeps in-frame clones, though not all of them. Here the sample table reports fewer than 50,000 clones. Sequenced input: blood buffy coat. The receptors come from a woman aged 18 to 75 with a cervical HPV16 infection that either progressed to CIN3+ or cleared (not recorded which).

Points on this clone: The read terminates 3 residues ahead of where the CDR3 ends, so the germline J gene completes it. The V gene is TRBV20-1, the J gene TRBJ2-5, with 13 positions matching TRBD2. J gave up 1 base and V 3 bases, and 11 bases lay outside the gene matches. This CDR3 spans 18 amino acids. Germline CDR1 and CDR2: DFQATT and SNEGSKA (reference sequence). The CDR3 bases that were read are TGCAGTGCTAGGACCGGGACTAGCGGGACCTCGGCCCAAGAGACC. As protein: CSARTGTSGTSAQET. The CDR3 in its entirety is CSARTGTSGTSAQETQYF.

About this clone: Read sequence stops 3 residues before the CDR3 end, and the germline J gene provides the missing end. The rearrangement joins TRBV19 to TRBJ1-6; D is undetermined. The CDR3 spans 14 residues. CDR1 LNHDA and CDR2 SQIVND come from the germline V gene (reference sequence). Between the trimmed V and J ends, which lost 4 bases and 10 bases, there was a span of 14 bases. Incomplete CDR3 DNA: TGTGCCAGTAGTAGGAACTCCCTCGGGTCACCC. Its translation is CASSRNSLGSP. The entire CDR3 reads CASSRNSLGSPLHF.

As concerns this clone: The read is 3 residues too short to cover the CDR3 end, so that end is filled in from the germline J gene. The rearrangement joins TRBV6-1 to TRBJ2-2; perhaps TRBD1 as D (6 bases). Germline lookup yields CDR1 MNHNS and CDR2 SASEGT. Trimming stripped 2 bases from V and 0 bases from J, with 13 bases between. The CDR3 sequence is 17 residues long. CDR3 sequence: CASSELLDRANTGELFF. The DNA read from the CDR3 is TGTGCCAGCAGTGAATTATTGGACAGAGCGAACACCGGGGAG.

Its frequency marks this clone as medium-sized. CDR3: CSVELRLNTEAFF. The sequenced CDR3 bases are TGCAGCGTTGAACTACGTCTGAACACTGAA. V gene TRBV29-1 combines with J gene TRBJ1-1; D call uncertain. The read stops 3 residues short of the end of the CDR3; the missing end is completed from the germline J gene. This CDR3 region has 13 residues. CDR1 SQVTM and CDR2 ANQGSEA come from the germline V gene. Trimming took 2 bases from V and 0 from J, leaving 7 bases between them. The full variable domain, rest sourced from reference TRBV29-1 and TRBJ1-1, is SAVISQKPSRDICQRGTSLTIQCQVDSQVTMMFWYRQQPGQSLTLIATANQGSEATYESGFVIDKFPISRPNLTFSTLTVSNMSPEDSSIYLCSVELRLNTEAFFGQGTRLTVV.

A note on this clone: The read terminates 3 residues before the CDR3 end, so the remaining end is supplied by the germline J gene. This chain links TRBV12-5 with TRBJ2-5; 10 bases fit TRBD1. Losses at the gene ends were 0 bases for V and 2 bases for J; bases not matched to a gene: 3. Per the germline V gene, CDR1 is LGHNT and CDR2 is FRNRAP. This CDR3 region has 16 residues. CDR3 DNA, as far as it was read: TGTGCTAGTGGTTTGGTACTGGGACAGGGGCAAGAGACC. This encodes CASGLVLGQGQET. The whole CDR3 reads CASGLVLGQGQETQYF.

Turning to this clone: With the read ending 3 residues before the CDR3 end, the germline J gene is used to fill in that end. V usage is TRBV7-9 and J usage is TRBJ2-3; D is possibly TRBD1 (6 bases). The CDR3 extends over 15 amino acids. Trimming removed 5 bases at V and 3 bases at J, with 15 bases between. The germline V gene encodes CDR1 SEHNR and CDR2 FQNEAQ (reference sequence). CDR3 loop: CASSVHREVTDTQYF. Incomplete CDR3 DNA: TGTGCCAGCAGCGTTCACAGGGAAGTAACAGATACG.

CDR3 residues: CAISESDRGSSYEQYF. The CDR3 bases that were read are TGTGCCATCAGTGAGTCAGACAGGGGGTCGTCCTACGAG. This chain uses TRBV10-3 with TRBJ2-7, with 9 bases aligning to TRBD1. The CDR3 goes on 3 residues after the read ends, and that part is filled in from the germline J gene. Germline V gene sequence: CDR1 ENHRY, CDR2 SYGVKD. The trim removed 0 bases at V and 1 base at J, leaving 4 bases unmatched. The CDR3 extends over 16 amino acids.

CDR3 loop: CASSEARGAGGKVNTEAFF. The CDR3 DNA, read in part, is TGTGCCAGCAGTGAAGCGAGGGGCGCAGGGGGAAAAGTGAACACTGAA. The chain links TRBV6-1 to TRBJ1-1; 7 nucleotides align to TRBD1. The CDR3 end falls 3 residues outside the read, so it is completed with the germline J gene. The CDR3 spans 19 residues. Trimming took 0 bases from V and 0 from J; bases not matched to a gene: 13. Germline CDR1 MNHNS, CDR2 SASEGT.

Partial CDR3 DNA: TGTGCCAGCAGTGAAGGGGCGGGTAGGTCCTTAAGCGAAAAA. Translated: CASSEGAGRSLSEK. The CDR3 in full is CASSEGAGRSLSEKLFF. The chain joins TRBV2 to TRBJ1-4; no firm D call. The read stops 3 residues short of the end of the CDR3; the missing end is completed from the germline J gene. The germline CDR1 and CDR2 sequences are SNHLY and FYNNEI. The CDR3 covers 17 residues. Trimming left V 1 base short and J 8 bases short, with 20 bases between.

The CDR3 DNA, read in part, is TGTGCCAGCAGCATACAGGGGGACAATGAG. Protein: CASSIQGDNE. The full CDR3 protein reads CASSIQGDNEQFF. The chain combines TRBV11-1 with TRBJ2-1; 8 nucleotides align to TRBD1. The read ends 3 residues early relative to the CDR3; the germline J gene fills the gap. V lost 5 bases and J lost 5; bases outside the gene matches: 2. Germline V gene lookup returns CDR1 SGHAT and CDR2 FQDESV (reference sequence). The CDR3 runs 13 residues.

About this clone: The read is 3 residues too short to cover the CDR3 end, so that end is filled in from the germline J gene. The genes are TRBV5-1 and TRBJ1-4; perhaps TRBD1 as D (5 bases). The CDR3 extends over 17 amino acids. Trimming removed 3 bases at V and 0 bases at J, with 15 bases between. Germline V CDR1 and CDR2: SGHRS, YFSETQ. The covered CDR3 bases are TGCGCCAGCAGCTGGCAGGGAACTGGGGCAACTAATGAAAAA. It specifies CASSWQGTGATNEK. The CDR3 in its entirety is CASSWQGTGATNEKLFF.

On this clone itself: The read finishes 3 residues shy of the CDR3 end, and the germline J gene is used to complete it. This rearrangement joins TRBV7-3 to TRBJ2-1; 9 bases match TRBD1. V gave up 0 bases and J gave up 7 bases; unmatched junction bases: 4. The CDR3 is 15 amino acids. Germline loops: CDR1 SGHTA, CDR2 FQGTGA. The CDR3 spells CASSLTRDRENEQFF. Incomplete CDR3 DNA: TGTGCCAGCAGCTTAACGAGGGACAGGGAGAATGAG. Full variable domain (remainder filled in from reference TRBV7-3 and TRBJ2-1): GAGVSQTPSNKVTEKGKYVELRCDPISGHTALYWYRQSLGQGPEFLIYFQGTGAADDSGLPNDRFFAVRPEGSVSTLKIQRTERGDSAVYLCASSLTRDRENEQFFGPGTRLTVL.

Details on this clone: The CDR3 end lies 3 residues beyond the end of the read and is filled in from the germline J gene. The chain has TRBV5-4 and TRBJ1-6, with 7 positions matching TRBD1. This CDR3 is built from 14 residues. The germline V gene encodes CDR1 SGHNT and CDR2 YYREEE (reference sequence). V trimming: 3 bases; J trimming: 5 bases; junction bases outside the gene matches: 2. The CDR3 spells CASSSGTDNSPLHF. The part of the CDR3 DNA that was read is TGTGCCAGCAGCTCTGGGACAGATAATTCACCC.

Remarks on this clone: The read ends 3 residues shy of where the CDR3 ends; the end is completed using the germline J gene. This chain connects TRBV7-6 to TRBJ2-3; no definite D call. This CDR3 contains 15 residues. Germline V CDR1 and CDR2: SGHVS, FNYEAQ. The V end was cut by 5 bases, the J end by 1 base, with 13 bases between. This chain's CDR3 is CASSPYGLGTDTQYF. The part of the CDR3 DNA that was read is TGTGCCAGCAGCCCCTATGGGCTGGGCACAGATACG.

Comments on this clone: The read ends 3 residues before the CDR3 terminus; that terminus is restored from the germline J gene. V and J are TRBV24-1 and TRBJ2-3; 10 bases agree with TRBD1. After removal of 4 bases from V and 7 bases from J, the junction contained 7 bases not matched to a gene. CDR1 and CDR2 (germline): KGHDR, SFDVKD. The CDR3 is 15 amino acids. CDR3 protein: CATSDPDRGRNTQYF. The DNA read from the CDR3 is TGTGCCACCAGTGACCCGGACAGGGGGAGGAATACG.

Concerning this clone: The sequence runs out 3 residues before the end of the CDR3; the remainder is reconstructed from the germline J gene. The chain employs TRBV7-2 and TRBJ2-1; tentative D call: TRBD2 (6 bases). With 3 bases removed from V and 7 bases from J, the gap between germline ends came to 16 bases. The germline V gene has CDR1 SGHTA and CDR2 FQGNSA. This CDR3 region has 15 residues. Partial CDR3 DNA: TGTGCCAGCAGCTTTGGGACTTCTCTCAATAATGAG. It encodes CASSFGTSLNNE. Given in full, the CDR3 is CASSFGTSLNNEQFF.

Concerning this clone: The read ends 3 residues before the CDR3 terminus; that terminus is restored from the germline J gene. The chain recombines TRBV20-1 with TRBJ1-5; the match to TRBD1 covers 9 bases. Germline CDR1 reads DFQATT; CDR2 reads SNEGSKA (reference sequence). The length of the CDR3 is 17 residues. The trim removed 3 bases at V and 1 base at J, leaving 10 bases unmatched. The sequenced part of the CDR3 DNA is TGCAGTGCTAGTTCGGGACAGGGCCTCTGGAGCAATCAGCCC. The encoded protein is CSASSGQGLWSNQP. In full, the CDR3 reads CSASSGQGLWSNQPQHF.

As for this clone: The read ends 3 residues early relative to the CDR3; the germline J gene fills the gap. The V gene is TRBV19, the J gene TRBJ1-4; TRBD1 might be the D (5 bases). The length of the CDR3 is 16 residues. Germline CDR1 is LNHDA and CDR2 is SQIVND (reference sequence). Trimming removed 7 bases from V and 7 bases from J, with 22 bases in between. The CDR3 is CASTGRLGGVGEKLFF. The part of the CDR3 DNA that was read is TGTGCCAGTACGGGTCGGCTCGGAGGGGTTGGTGAAAAA.

Partial CDR3 DNA: TGTGCCAGTAGTCAAGGGATACAGGGAGGAAAA. Translation: CASSQGIQGGK. The full CDR3 is CASSQGIQGGKLFF. The chain couples TRBV19 to TRBJ1-4; perhaps TRBD1 as D (6 bases). The observed sequence ends 3 residues before the CDR3 terminus, with the missing tail filled in from the germline J gene. With 5 bases removed from V and 10 bases from J, the gap between germline ends came to 17 bases. CDR1 and CDR2 (germline): LNHDA, SQIVND (reference sequence). This CDR3 has 14 residues.